This T cell receptor (beta chain) was sequenced for a study of CD8 T cells in Susac syndrome. In germline, CDR1 is LNHNV, CDR2 YYDKDF (reference sequence). The CDR3 is 14 residues long. The V end lost 0 bases, the J end lost 3 bases, and 6 bases lay between the germline ends. An input of about 0.5 to 1 ug of RNA was subjected to reverse transcription using random hexamers. TCRdb used MiXCR to reprocess the immunoSEQ multiplex PCR reads, holding one entry per CDR3 protein. In the table there are 200,000 to 250,000 distinct CDR3 sequences, about 95% of which are singletons. This receptor was obtained from a human donor with Susac syndrome. The chain joins TRBV15 to TRBJ1-3; D uncertain. Specimen: CD4+ T cells from PBMCs. The CDR3 reads CATSRDRVGNTIYF. In DNA form, the CDR3 reads TGTGCCACCAGCAGAGATCGGGTTGGAAACACCATATATTTT. Variable domain in full (rest from reference TRBV15 and TRBJ1-3): DAMVIQNPRYQVTQFGKPVTLSCSQTLNHNVMYWYQQKSSQAPKLLFHYYDKDFNNEADTPDNFQSRRPNTSFCFLDIRSPGLGDTAMYLCATSRDRVGNTIYFGEGSWLTVV.